These 16 T cell receptor beta chains came from one sample sequenced in a study of T cells after yellow fever vaccination. TCRdb re-called the 5' RACE reads with MiXCR, one entry per CDR3 protein. The data contain some 400,000 distinct CDR3 sequences, about 6.2% of them singletons. The specimen was PBMCs, collected 5 days after the yellow fever booster vaccination. These receptors originate from a man between 25 and 39 years old who received the YFV17D yellow fever vaccine.

This clonotype appeared many times. CDR3 DNA: TGCAGTGCTAGGTCAGGGTCAGATACGCAGTATTTT. Its translation: CSARSGSDTQYF. The chain uses TRBV20-1 and TRBJ2-3; TRBD1 is a possible D gene (5 bases). CDR3 size: 12 residues. Germline V CDR1 and CDR2: DFQATT, SNEGSKA (reference sequence). With 3 bases removed from V and 4 bases from J, the gap between germline ends came to 8 bases.

This clonotype was observed at least ten times. This chain links TRBV4-3 with TRBJ1-2, with a tentative D call TRBD1 (6 bases). The CDR3 covers 14 residues. Deletions cut 4 bases from V and 8 bases from J, with 17 bases between. Germline V lookup: CDR1 LGHNA, CDR2 YSLEER. DNA for the CDR3: TGCGCCAGCAGCCGTCAGACGGGGGCTGAGGGCTACACCTTC. Amino acids: CASSRQTGAEGYTF.

This clonotype occurred many times. This chain joins TRBV5-6 and TRBJ2-7; D may match TRBD1 or TRBD2 (5 bases each). V was clipped by 4 bases and J by 3 bases, with 14 bases between them. Germline CDR1 is SGHDT and CDR2 is YYEEEE. The length of the CDR3 is 14 residues. This chain's CDR3 is CASSPGAFGYEQYF. The CDR3 region has the DNA TGTGCCAGCAGCCCCGGGGCCTTTGGCTACGAGCAGTACTTC.

This clonotype occurred many times. The chain combines TRBV7-2 with TRBJ2-7, with D possibly being TRBD2 (6 bases). Germline CDR1 and CDR2: SGHTA and FQGNSA. V lost 3 bases to trimming and J lost 5 bases, with 14 bases between them. The CDR3 sequence is 14 residues long. In nucleotides, the CDR3 is TGTGCCAGCAGCTTGACCGGGACTTCTCACGAGCAGTACTTC. It codes for CASSLTGTSHEQYF.

The V gene is TRBV7-2, the J gene TRBJ1-1, with D possibly matching TRBD1 (5 bases). From germline, CDR1 is SGHTA and CDR2 FQGNSA. This CDR3 has 12 amino acids. Trimming took off 4 bases at V and 11 bases at J, with 14 bases between the two ends. CDR3 sequence reads: CASSSTARRAFF. The CDR3 region has the DNA TGTGCCAGCAGCTCGACAGCGAGGAGGGCTTTCTTT. Using reference TRBV7-2 and TRBJ1-1 for the parts outside the CDR3, the full variable domain is GAGVSQSPSNKVTEKGKDVELRCDPISGHTALYWYRQSLGQGLEFLIYFQGNSAPDKSGLPSDRFSAERTGGSVSTLTIQRTQQEDSAVYLCASSSTARRAFFGQGTRLTVV.

This clonotype was seen many times. This chain joins TRBV6-2 or TRBV6-3 and TRBJ2-1; 12 bases are shared with TRBD2. Losses at the gene ends were 7 bases for V and 10 bases for J; bases not matched to a gene: 14. The CDR3 spans 16 residues. Germline V gives CDR1 MNHEY, CDR2 SVGEGT. The CDR3 spells CASKRLAGGAIDEQFF. As DNA, the CDR3 is TGTGCCAGCAAAAGGCTAGCGGGAGGGGCGATAGACGAGCAGTTCTTC.

This chain uses TRBV29-1 with TRBJ2-3; 11 nucleotides line up with TRBD2. CDR1 and CDR2 from the germline V gene are SQVTM and ANQGSEA. This CDR3 spans 14 amino acids. V shed 8 bases, J shed 2 bases, and the junction held 6 bases outside the gene matches. The CDR3 sequence is CSTASGRSTDTQYF. The CDR3 bases are TGCAGCACGGCTAGCGGGAGGTCCACAGATACGCAGTATTTT.

This rearrangement joins TRBV6-5 to TRBJ2-3; D may be TRBD1 (6 bases). Looked up from germline, CDR1 is MNHEY and CDR2 is SVGAGI. The CDR3 is 14 amino acids. Trimming shortened V by 4 bases and J by 4 bases, and 12 bases separated the two germline ends. The CDR3 spells CASSWAGEPDTQYF. CDR3 DNA: TGTGCCAGCAGTTGGGCAGGGGAGCCAGATACGCAGTATTTT.

This clonotype was seen at least ten times. The chain couples TRBV29-1 to TRBJ2-7; 10 bases are shared with TRBD2. CDR3 length equals 15 residues. With 5 bases clipped from V and 0 bases from J, the junction kept 7 bases outside the gene matches. Looked up from germline, CDR1 is SQVTM and CDR2 is ANQGSEA. CDR3 loop: CSVSSGSVPSYEQYF. CDR3 nucleotide sequence: TGCAGCGTTTCTAGCGGGAGCGTTCCCTCCTACGAGCAGTACTTC.

This sequence joins TRBV5-1 and TRBJ2-7; 10 nucleotides line up with TRBD1. Germline CDR1 and CDR2: SGHRS and YFSETQ. J was trimmed by 3 bases and V by 0 bases; bases with no gene match: 6. This CDR3 region has 16 residues. The CDR3 reads CASSLEIRDRGYEQYF. For the CDR3, the DNA is TGCGCCAGCAGCTTGGAGATCCGGGACAGGGGCTACGAGCAGTACTTC.

The gene calls are TRBV29-1 and TRBJ1-5; 9 bases fit TRBD1. Germline V gene lookup returns CDR1 SQVTM and CDR2 ANQGSEA. There are 14 residues in the CDR3. J was trimmed by 5 bases and V by 5 bases; bases with no gene match: 7. The CDR3 spells CSVCTGGADQPQHF. In nucleotides, the CDR3 is TGCAGCGTTTGTACAGGGGGCGCAGATCAGCCCCAGCATTTT. The variable domain in full, completed from reference TRBV29-1 and TRBJ1-5, reads SAVISQKPSRDICQRGTSLTIQCQVDSQVTMMFWYRQQPGQSLTLIATANQGSEATYESGFVIDKFPISRPNLTFSTLTVSNMSPEDSSIYLCSVCTGGADQPQHFGDGTRLSIL.

The V call is TRBV7-2, the J call TRBJ2-1; the D gene is possibly TRBD2 (6 bases). CDR1 and CDR2 (germline): SGHTA, FQGNSA. Trimming left V 5 bases short and J 9 bases short, with 17 bases between. CDR3 length: 14 residues. This chain's CDR3 is CASSQEPLAIEQFF. The CDR3 coding sequence is TGTGCCAGCAGCCAAGAACCACTAGCTATTGAGCAGTTCTTC.

This clonotype was observed a handful of times. The chain recombines TRBV20-1 with TRBJ2-3, with 10 bases aligning to TRBD1. The germline V gene has CDR1 DFQATT and CDR2 SNEGSKA (reference sequence). The length of the CDR3 is 16 residues. The trim removed 4 bases at V and 6 bases at J, leaving 13 bases unmatched. The CDR3: CSAISPGQGGRDTQYF. The CDR3, as DNA: TGCAGTGCTATTTCCCCAGGACAGGGGGGGAGGGATACGCAGTATTTT.

There are a few counts of this clonotype. V and J are TRBV4-2 and TRBJ2-1, with 7 nucleotides matching TRBD2. The V gene's germline CDR1 is LGHNA and CDR2 YNFKEQ. The CDR3 loop spans 19 amino acids. V trimming: 0 bases; J trimming: 2 bases; junction bases outside the gene matches: 13. CDR3 DNA sequence: TGTGCCAGCAGCCAAGATCCCCTGAATCCGGGAGGAACCTACAATGAGCAGTTCTTC. Its protein is CASSQDPLNPGGTYNEQFF.

The chain is built from TRBV5-1 and TRBJ2-7; TRBD1 matches at 7 bases. The germline V gene encodes CDR1 SGHRS and CDR2 YFSETQ. CDR3 length: 15 amino acids. V shed 4 bases and J 6 bases; nucleotides not matched to a gene: 13. This CDR3 is CASSRDSPGISEQYF. Written as DNA, the CDR3 is TGCGCCAGCAGCAGGGACAGTCCCGGGATTTCCGAGCAGTACTTC.

The V and J genes are TRBV30 and TRBJ1-2; D is unclear. Trimming pared 4 bases from V and 6 bases from J, leaving 12 bases between. Per germline, CDR1 GTSNPN and CDR2 SVGIG (reference sequence). The CDR3 sequence is 12 residues long. The CDR3 DNA reads as TGTGCCTGGACTGACCGTGCGGATGGCTACACCTTC. The encoded protein is CAWTDRADGYTF.